A selection of T cell receptor beta chains follows, all from one sample in a study of T-cell reconstitution after alpha-beta-depleted transplantation in children. TCRdb re-called the PCR reads with MiXCR, one entry per CDR3 protein. The data show 350,000 to 450,000 distinct CDR3 sequences, roughly 22% seen once. Specimen: PBMCs from the stem cell graft donor, collected from the stem cell graft. The receptors here all came from a human donor who donated a stem cell graft to a child with acute myeloid leukemia. Both conserved end residues are part of each CDR3.

TRBV20-1	TRBJ2-1	CSARGPNEQFF
TRBV20-1	TRBJ2-1	CSARPRVLGGLNEQFF
TRBV7-8	TRBJ2-3	CASTLLLRDNTDTQYF
TRBV4-1	TRBJ2-3	CASSQTSGRALVSDTQYF
TRBV12-3/TRBV12-4	TRBJ2-1	CASASPGLGGSEQFF
TRBV19	TRBJ2-7	CASSRGTYEQYF
TRBV7-2	TRBJ1-2	CASSSPGPYGYTF
TRBV12-3/TRBV12-4	TRBJ1-1	CASSFPTVNTEAFF
TRBV7-3	TRBJ2-1	CASTLGGALLNEQFF
TRBV6-1	TRBJ1-6	CASSLPGLEDNSPLHF
TRBV12-3/TRBV12-4	TRBJ1-4	CASSLQGLANEKLFF
TRBV7-9	TRBJ2-1	CASSQLEGGREQFF
TRBV7-8	TRBJ2-7	CASSRTSMAGRNSYEQYF
TRBV7-8	TRBJ2-1	CASSTSAPGPYNEQFF
TRBV2	TRBJ2-7	CASGVDKRSSYEQYF
TRBV24-1	TRBJ1-1	CATSDVNTEAFF
TRBV12-3/TRBV12-4	TRBJ2-7	CASSGGQNPYEQYF
TRBV12-3/TRBV12-4	TRBJ2-7	CASTRSSYEQYF
TRBV20-1	TRBJ2-1	CSARGTSLGEQFF
TRBV28	TRBJ2-6	CAGSYRTGYSGANVLTF
TRBV12-3/TRBV12-4	TRBJ1-5	CASSSGTGRGNQPQHF
TRBV20-1	TRBJ2-3	CSATLTGTVGDTQYF
TRBV4-3	TRBJ2-5	CASSQEGWGRGETQYF
TRBV29-1	TRBJ1-3	CSQQSGNTIYF
TRBV4-1	TRBJ1-2	CASSQQDRYGYTF
TRBV12-3/TRBV12-4	TRBJ2-2	CASSFWVRGTGELFF
TRBV28	TRBJ2-5	CASSFFLREYLQETQYF
TRBV12-3/TRBV12-4	TRBJ2-3	CASRVGPSTDTQYF
TRBV20-1	TRBJ2-1	CSAAQGPRYNEQFF
TRBV20-1	TRBJ1-6	CSARGRADNSPLHF
TRBV6-2/TRBV6-3	TRBJ2-7	CASSWGKRLAGTYEQYF
TRBV7-6	TRBJ1-1	CASSLEPNTEAFF
TRBV12-3/TRBV12-4	TRBJ1-1	CASSVGGGIDTEAFF
TRBV7-9	TRBJ2-1	CASSSTSYNEQFF
TRBV4-3	TRBJ2-1	CASSQDTLAGAYNEQFF
TRBV5-6	TRBJ2-7	CASSFIVSEQYF
TRBV5-1	TRBJ2-5	CASSPAGQGETQYF
TRBV7-2	TRBJ2-1	CASSPWAGTVYNEQFF
TRBV12-3/TRBV12-4	TRBJ1-2	CASSLPGTANYGYTF
TRBV12-3/TRBV12-4	TRBJ1-3	CASSGRLGNTIYF
TRBV10-3	TRBJ2-6	CAISDFISSGANVLTF
TRBV24-1	TRBJ2-2	CATSDPDRGVGGELFF
TRBV12-3/TRBV12-4	TRBJ2-6	CASSPLRDRAGANVLTF
TRBV20-1	TRBJ2-1	CSASGERESNEQFF
TRBV20-1	TRBJ2-7	CSANPGLAGTYEQYF
TRBV30	TRBJ2-1	CAWSVFRTSGKWNEQFF
TRBV20-1	TRBJ2-1	CSAEREYEQFF
TRBV20-1	TRBJ2-1	CSAMPGLARYSEQFF
TRBV2	TRBJ2-7	CASSTGTGNYEQYF
TRBV9	TRBJ2-1	CASSVTSGRPGAYNEQFF
TRBV5-1	TRBJ2-1	CASTDREGNEQFF
TRBV20-1	TRBJ2-7	CSARPRDSSYEQYF
TRBV27	TRBJ2-7	CASSLNPPYEQYF
TRBV10-3	TRBJ1-5	CAISEFSNQPQHF
TRBV12-3/TRBV12-4	TRBJ2-3	CASSLTSGQGVLTDTQYF
TRBV6-5	TRBJ1-4	CASSSRGNEKLFF
TRBV20-1	TRBJ2-3	CSGALAGVDTQYF